These 27 T cell receptor beta chains originate from one sample sequenced in a study of cytomegalovirus exposure and HLA in healthy donors. The PCR ran on 60 Vbeta and 13 Jbeta primers. The data were produced by immunoSEQ multiplex PCR, yet TCRdb's version contains in-frame clones alone and is incomplete. The sample carries about 140,000 clones, around 84% recorded once. The sequencing input was PBMCs. These receptors were obtained from a man aged 45 to 65 in good health and CMV-seronegative.

V and J are TRBV19 and TRBJ1-1; 7 bases match TRBD1. Looked up from germline, CDR1 is LNHDA and CDR2 is SQIVND (reference sequence). The CDR3 runs to 15 residues. V lost 8 bases, J lost 1 base, and 10 bases stayed unmatched. CDR3 DNA: TGTGCCAGTGGTAGCCAGACAGGGAAGAACACTGAAGCTTTCTTT. Translating gives CASGSQTGKNTEAFF.

The chain combines TRBV2 with TRBJ1-1; D gene uncertain. V was trimmed by 10 bases and J by 0 bases, leaving 12 bases between them. The germline CDR1 and CDR2 sequences are SNHLY and FYNNEI. The CDR3 is made up of 13 amino acids. CDR3 protein: CATKTDMNTEAFF. The CDR3 region has the DNA TGTGCCACCAAGACTGATATGAACACTGAAGCTTTCTTT.

This clone was counted a few times. The chain combines TRBV6-5 with TRBJ2-7; 7 bases map to TRBD2. Trimming at V came to 4 bases and at J to 1 base, leaving 4 bases not matched to a gene. Per germline, CDR1 MNHEY and CDR2 SVGAGI. The CDR3 sequence is 14 residues long. CDR3 nucleotides: TGTGCCAGCAGTTTTCTAGCGGCTTCCTACGAGCAGTACTTC. Its translation: CASSFLAASYEQYF.

The chain couples TRBV5-4 to TRBJ2-5; possible D gene TRBD2, 7 bases. CDR1 and CDR2 from the germline V gene are SGHNT and YYREEE (reference sequence). V was cut by 2 bases and J by 5 bases, with 10 bases left in between. The CDR3 sequence is 13 residues long. The CDR3 region is CASSFGGAETQYF. In nucleotides, the CDR3 is TGTGCCAGCAGCTTTGGGGGGGCGGAGACCCAGTACTTC. The full variable domain, its missing parts supplied by reference TRBV5-4 and TRBJ2-5, is ETGVTQSPTHLIKTRGQQVTLRCSSQSGHNTVSWYQQALGQGPQFIFQYYREEENGRGNFPPRFSGLQFPNYSSELNVNALELDDSALYLCASSFGGAETQYFGPGTRLLVL.

The gene calls are TRBV5-6 and TRBJ2-2; a weak D match, TRBD1 (5 bases). This CDR3 contains 16 residues. Germline assignment: CDR1 SGHDT and CDR2 YYEEEE. V was clipped by 0 bases and J by 4 bases, with 13 bases between them. As DNA, the CDR3 is TGTGCCAGCAGCTTGGCCGGTGGGGCGGCCACCGGGGAGCTGTTTTTT. Amino acid sequence: CASSLAGGAATGELFF.

The chain is built from TRBV5-1 and TRBJ1-2; no firm D call. The CDR3 length is 12 residues. Germline-derived CDR1 and CDR2 are SGHRS and YFSETQ. V was clipped by 1 base and J by 7 bases, with 8 bases between them. CDR3 region: CASSLLNSGYTF. The CDR3 DNA reads TGCGCCAGCAGCTTGTTGAATAGTGGCTACACCTTC.

The chain couples TRBV7-8 to TRBJ2-2, with a tentative D call TRBD2 (5 bases). V was trimmed by 5 bases and J by 1 base, leaving 17 bases between them. Germline V lookup: CDR1 SGHVS, CDR2 FQNEAQ. This CDR3 has 17 residues. The CDR3 nucleotides read TGTGCCAGCAGCGGACTTGGGTTAGGAGGGAACACCGGGGAGCTGTTTTTT. Translated: CASSGLGLGGNTGELFF.

J is TRBJ2-7 and V is TRBV16; D unresolved. Germline V CDR1 and CDR2: KGHSY, FQNENV. This CDR3 is 13 amino acids long. V lost 4 bases to trimming and J lost 4 bases, with 11 bases between them. The CDR3 is CASSPTFSYEQYF. The DNA for the CDR3 is TGTGCCAGCAGCCCCACCTTCAGTTACGAGCAGTACTTC.

The chain uses TRBV19 and TRBJ1-3, with D possibly TRBD1 on 5 matching bases. Trimming removed 6 bases from V and 2 bases from J, with 11 bases in between. The CDR3 is 14 residues long. Germline V CDR1 and CDR2: LNHDA, SQIVND (reference sequence). The DNA for the CDR3 is TGTGCCAGTAGCCCATTCAGGGCTGGAAACACCATATATTTT. It is translated as CASSPFRAGNTIYF. The variable domain in full, completed from reference TRBV19 and TRBJ1-3, reads DGGITQSPKYLFRKEGQNVTLSCEQNLNHDAMYWYRQDPGQGLRLIYYSQIVNDFQKGDIAEGYSVSREKKESFPLTVTSAQKNPTAFYLCASSPFRAGNTIYFGEGSWLTVV.

This chain joins TRBV2 and TRBJ2-5, with D possibly being TRBD1 (5 bases). The CDR3 is 14 amino acids. Germline CDR1 and CDR2: SNHLY and FYNNEI. V lost 4 bases and J lost 5, with 14 bases in between. This chain's CDR3 is CASSGAGFRETQYF. The CDR3 bases are TGTGCCAGCAGTGGGGCAGGGTTCCGGGAGACCCAGTACTTC.

The chain couples TRBV7-6 to TRBJ2-7; possible D gene TRBD1, 5 bases. The CDR3 covers 13 residues. The germline V gene has CDR1 SGHVS and CDR2 FNYEAQ. Trimming shortened V by 5 bases and J by 7 bases, and 15 bases separated the two germline ends. CDR3 in amino acids: CASSRDSFGEQYF. For the CDR3, the DNA is TGTGCCAGCAGCCGCGACAGCTTCGGGGAGCAGTACTTC. The whole variable domain, filled in from reference TRBV7-6 and TRBJ2-7, reads GAGVSQSPRYKVTKRGQDVALRCDPISGHVSLYWYRQALGQGPEFLTYFNYEAQQDKSGLPNDRFSAERPEGSISTLTIQRTEQRDSAMYRCASSRDSFGEQYFGPGTRLTVT.

This chain joins TRBV18 and TRBJ1-3; a weak D match, TRBD1 (6 bases). With 5 bases removed from V and 2 bases from J, the gap between germline ends came to 16 bases. The CDR3 sequence is 16 residues long. Germline V gene data show CDR1 as KGHSH and CDR2 as LQKENI. In DNA form, the CDR3 reads TGTGCCAGCTCAACTAAATCGACAGGAGCTGGAAACACCATATATTTT. Amino acid sequence: CASSTKSTGAGNTIYF.

The chain links TRBV7-2 to TRBJ1-2, with 9 bases that match TRBD1. Germline CDR1 SGHTA, CDR2 FQGNSA. This CDR3 has 16 residues. V was clipped by 6 bases and J by 2 bases; unmatched bases: 10. The CDR3 is CASRGTDRGLNYGYTF. DNA of the CDR3: TGTGCCAGCAGGGGAACCGACAGGGGGTTAAACTATGGCTACACCTTC.

The rearrangement uses TRBV7-2 and TRBJ1-1; D might be TRBD1 (6 bases). The germline V gene has CDR1 SGHTA and CDR2 FQGNSA. Deletions cut 4 bases from V and 1 base from J, with 10 bases between. This CDR3 contains 14 residues. This CDR3 reads CASSSQGTNTEAFF. The CDR3 region has the DNA TGTGCCAGCAGCTCACAGGGTACGAACACTGAAGCTTTCTTT. Supplemented by reference TRBV7-2 and TRBJ1-1, the full variable domain reads GAGVSQSPSNKVTEKGKDVELRCDPISGHTALYWYRQSLGQGLEFLIYFQGNSAPDKSGLPSDRFSAERTGGSVSTLTIQRTQQEDSAVYLCASSSQGTNTEAFFGQGTRLTVV.

V and J are TRBV20-1 and TRBJ1-4; TRBD1 might be the D (5 bases). Deletions cut 5 bases from V and 13 bases from J, with 14 bases between. CDR1 and CDR2 (germline): DFQATT, SNEGSKA (reference sequence). The CDR3 loop spans 11 amino acids. CDR3 amino acids: CSASDSQGLFF. CDR3 DNA: TGCAGTGCTTCTGACAGCCAGGGACTGTTTTTT.

This chain links TRBV7-3 with TRBJ2-3; 14 nucleotides align to TRBD2. V lost 5 bases, J lost 5 bases, and 12 bases stayed unmatched. Germline V gives CDR1 SGHTA, CDR2 FQGTGA. CDR3 length: 18 amino acids. CDR3 amino acids: CASSPHPGLAGEKDTQYF. Here the CDR3 DNA reads TGTGCCAGCAGCCCCCATCCGGGACTAGCGGGGGAGAAAGATACGCAGTATTTT.

This sequence joins TRBV7-8 and TRBJ1-2, with D possibly matching TRBD1 (5 bases). Trimming cost V 2 bases and J 2 bases, with 18 bases left between them. This CDR3 is built from 17 residues. Germline CDR1 is SGHVS and CDR2 is FQNEAQ. The CDR3 reads CASSLPTRGLRNYGYTF. CDR3 DNA sequence: TGTGCCAGCAGCTTACCCACAAGGGGTCTCCGGAACTATGGCTACACCTTC.

The V call is TRBV27, the J call TRBJ2-7; maybe TRBD1 (6 bases). Deletions cut 6 bases from V and 4 bases from J, with 19 bases between. Germline values: CDR1 MNHEY, CDR2 SMNVEV (reference sequence). The CDR3 runs to 15 residues. CDR3 residues: CASRATGSEWYEQYF. For the CDR3, the DNA is TGTGCCAGCAGAGCAACAGGGTCGGAGTGGTACGAGCAGTACTTC.

The chain recombines TRBV9 with TRBJ1-6, with 8 bases lining up with TRBD1. In germline, CDR1 is SGDLS, CDR2 YYNGEE. The V segment lost 2 bases and the J segment 9 bases; nucleotides outside the gene matches: 4. This CDR3 contains 14 residues. The CDR3 DNA reads TGTGCCAGCAGCGTCGACAGGGGTGGTTCACCCCTCCACTTT. It yields the protein CASSVDRGGSPLHF.

In the case of this clone: In the same sample, other DNA sequences code for this CDR3. V gene TRBV9 combines with J gene TRBJ1-2, with D perhaps matching TRBD1 (6 bases). From germline, CDR1 is SGDLS and CDR2 YYNGEE. This CDR3 region has 15 residues. Trimming cost V 3 bases and J 0 bases, with 12 bases left between them. CDR3 sequence reads: CASSATTGPNYGYTF. CDR3 DNA: TGTGCCAGCAGCGCGACGACAGGACCTAACTATGGCTACACCTTC.

The chain is built from TRBV2 and TRBJ2-7; TRBD1 matches at 7 bases. The CDR3 totals 13 residues. Trimming at V came to 1 base and at J to 9 bases, leaving 6 bases not matched to a gene. Germline V gene sequence: CDR1 SNHLY, CDR2 FYNNEI. Here the CDR3 reads CASSEGTGNVQYF. The CDR3 DNA sequence: TGTGCCAGCAGTGAAGGGACAGGAAACGTGCAGTACTTC.

The rearrangement joins TRBV7-6 to TRBJ2-5; 12 bases fit TRBD2. This CDR3 region has 14 residues. Germline loops: CDR1 SGHVS, CDR2 FNYEAQ. V shed 5 bases and J 5 bases; nucleotides not matched to a gene: 3. The DNA of the CDR3 is TGTGCCAGCAGCCCGACTAGCGGGAGTGAGACCCAGTACTTC. This sequence encodes CASSPTSGSETQYF.

The chain joins TRBV9 to TRBJ2-7, with 8 bases fitting TRBD2. V lost 0 bases and J lost 0; bases outside the gene matches: 2. CDR1 and CDR2 from the germline V gene are SGDLS and YYNGEE. This CDR3 is 15 amino acids long. The CDR3 spells CASSVVSGSSYEQYF. DNA for the CDR3: TGTGCCAGCAGCGTAGTAAGCGGGAGCTCCTACGAGCAGTACTTC. Filled out from reference TRBV9 and TRBJ2-7, the complete variable domain reads DSGVTQTPKHLITATGQRVTLRCSPRSGDLSVYWYQQSLDQGLQFLIQYYNGEERAKGNILERFSAQQFPDLHSELNLSSLELGDSALYFCASSVVSGSSYEQYFGPGTRLTVT.

The rearrangement links TRBV6-5 to TRBJ1-4, with a weak D call TRBD1 (5 bases). This CDR3 has 11 amino acids. The V end lost 10 bases, the J end lost 10 bases, and 13 bases lay between the germline ends. Germline CDR1 is MNHEY and CDR2 is SVGAGI. As DNA, the CDR3 is TGTGCCACCAAAGCCGGGGGAAAACTGTTTTTT. It is translated as CATKAGGKLFF.

The chain is built from TRBV19 and TRBJ2-5; maybe TRBD1 (5 bases). CDR3 size: 14 residues. V lost 7 bases and J lost 3, with 15 bases in between. The V gene's germline CDR1 is LNHDA and CDR2 SQIVND (reference sequence). The DNA for the CDR3 is TGTGCCAGTACCGACAGCCTTTTGAAAGAGACCCAGTACTTC. Translated, it gives CASTDSLLKETQYF.

There are a few counts of this clone. V is TRBV15 and J is TRBJ2-7; 9 bases align to TRBD1. V lost 5 bases, J lost 6 bases, and 17 bases stayed unmatched. The CDR3 sequence is 17 residues long. CDR1 and CDR2 (germline): LNHNV, YYDKDF (reference sequence). Written as DNA, the CDR3 is TGTGCCACCAGCCCATACTGGGGAAACAGGGGGCTTGCCGAGCAGTACTTC. Translating gives CATSPYWGNRGLAEQYF.

The chain carries TRBV11-3 and TRBJ2-2; no clear D gene. Looked up from germline, CDR1 is SGHNT and CDR2 is YENEEA. This CDR3 has 14 amino acids. The V and J ends lost 5 bases and 1 base respectively, with 8 bases between them. DNA of the CDR3: TGTGCCAGCAGCCCCCCCGGGAACACCGGGGAGCTGTTTTTT. This codes for CASSPPGNTGELFF.